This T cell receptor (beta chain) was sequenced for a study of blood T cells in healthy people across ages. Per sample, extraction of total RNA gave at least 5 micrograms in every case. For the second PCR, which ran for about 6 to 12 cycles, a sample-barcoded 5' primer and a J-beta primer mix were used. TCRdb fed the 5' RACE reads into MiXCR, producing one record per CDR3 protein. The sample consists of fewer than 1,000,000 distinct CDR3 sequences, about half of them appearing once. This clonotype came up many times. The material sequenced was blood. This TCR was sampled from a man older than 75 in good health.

The CDR3 reads CASRPDGNNQPQHF. In DNA, the CDR3 is TGCGCCAGCAGACCGGACGGTAACAATCAGCCCCAGCATTTT. The gene calls are TRBV5-1 and TRBJ1-5; D not resolved. CDR1 is SGHRS, CDR2 YFSETQ, per germline. This CDR3 region has 14 residues. Trimming removed 5 bases from V and 3 bases from J, with 12 bases in between.